This T cell receptor beta chain was sequenced for a study of T cell changes during pregnancy in multiple sclerosis. Germline V lookup: CDR1 SGHRS, CDR2 YFSETQ. CDR3 length equals 16 residues. V lost 4 bases and J lost 6; bases outside the gene matches: 12. Using immunoSEQ multiplex PCR, the repertoire was profiled, and TCRdb retains in-frame clones only, with some absent. The repertoire holds 55,000 to 70,000 clones, roughly 93% seen once, with around 1.7% in the top ten. Sample: peripheral blood, taken after pregnancy. The TCR comes from a female donor with multiple sclerosis, enrolled in a pregnancy study. The chain employs TRBV5-1 and TRBJ2-1, with 8 bases lining up with TRBD2. CDR3 amino acids: CASSKEGLGGFNEQFF. The CDR3 DNA sequence: TGCGCCAGCAGCAAAGAGGGACTAGGAGGTTTCAATGAGCAGTTCTTC.